A single sample gave rise to the 11 T cell receptor beta chains below, sequenced in a study of T cell responses to AZD1222 COVID-19 vaccine. Only in-frame clones appear in the TCRdb table, and some are missing; sequencing was by immunoSEQ multiplex PCR. The profile shows approximately 98,000 clones, around 90% of them singletons. The sample in question was peripheral blood, obtained on day 0 of MenACWY control vaccination. The receptor set was obtained from an adult in good health.

The chain joins TRBV6-4 to TRBJ1-6; TRBD1 matches at 9 bases. The germline V gene encodes CDR1 MRHNA and CDR2 SNTAGT. V shed 3 bases, J shed 8 bases, and the junction held 8 bases outside the gene matches. The CDR3 spans 16 residues. CDR3 nucleotides: TGTGCCAGCAGTGATCAGGGGACAGGGCCCCATTCACCCCTCCACTTT. Residues: CASSDQGTGPHSPLHF.

The chain uses TRBV28 and TRBJ1-2; unclear D gene. The V and J ends lost 3 bases and 8 bases respectively, with 13 bases between them. This CDR3 contains 13 residues. Germline CDR1 and CDR2: MDHEN and SYDVKM. The CDR3 loop reads CASSFDGDRGYTF. The CDR3 DNA reads TGTGCCAGCAGTTTCGATGGTGACCGGGGCTACACCTTC.

For the CDR3, the DNA is TGTGCCAGCAGCTCCCGGACAGGGGAGGGAAACACCATATATTTT. This translates into CASSSRTGEGNTIYF. The rearrangement links TRBV7-9 to TRBJ1-3, with 9 bases that match TRBD1. The CDR3 totals 15 residues. V shed 4 bases and J 4 bases; nucleotides not matched to a gene: 5. Germline CDR1 reads SEHNR; CDR2 reads FQNEAQ (reference sequence). The complete variable domain, with remaining parts taken from reference TRBV7-9 and TRBJ1-3, reads DTGVSQNPRHKITKRGQNVTFRCDPISEHNRLYWYRQTLGQGPEFLTYFQNEAQLEKSRLLSDRFSAERPKGSFSTLEIQRTEQGDSAMYLCASSSRTGEGNTIYFGEGSWLTVV.

J is TRBJ1-6 and V is TRBV6-5; 10 bases are shared with TRBD1. This CDR3 is 15 amino acids long. The ends lost 2 bases at V and 9 bases at J; junction bases unmatched: 4. Germline CDR1 and CDR2: MNHEY and SVGAGI. Here the CDR3 DNA reads TGTGCCAGCAGTTACGCGGGACAGGGGATTTCACCCCTCCACTTT. It codes for CASSYAGQGISPLHF.

The chain combines TRBV30 with TRBJ1-2, with D unclear. Germline values: CDR1 GTSNPN, CDR2 SVGIG (reference sequence). The CDR3 spans 14 residues. V lost 2 bases, J lost 0 bases, and 10 bases lay in between. The CDR3 bases are TGTGCCTGGAGTACGTACCCGCCTAACTATGGCTACACCTTC. It is translated as CAWSTYPPNYGYTF.

The rearrangement joins TRBV6-5 to TRBJ1-5, with 7 bases identical to TRBD1. The CDR3 totals 14 residues. Germline lookup yields CDR1 MNHEY and CDR2 SVGAGI. V shed 7 bases and J 5 bases; nucleotides not matched to a gene: 8. CDR3 region: CASTTTGTYQPQHF. CDR3 DNA: TGTGCCAGCACAACGACAGGGACCTATCAGCCCCAGCATTTT.

The chain links TRBV12-3 or TRBV12-4 to TRBJ1-1; 7 bases align to TRBD1. Unmatched junction bases numbered 1, after V lost 3 bases and J lost 6 bases. The CDR3 extends over 12 amino acids. CDR3: CASSFTGAEAFF. As DNA, the CDR3 is TGTGCCAGCAGTTTCACAGGGGCTGAAGCTTTCTTT.

The chain joins TRBV6-6 to TRBJ2-7; maybe TRBD1 (6 bases). The V gene lost 4 bases and the J gene lost 2 bases, with 18 bases spanning the gap. CDR3 length: 16 residues. Germline V gene data show CDR1 as MNHNY and CDR2 as SVGAGI (reference sequence). The CDR3 is CASSSSQGTYPYEQYF. The CDR3 DNA sequence: TGTGCCAGCAGTTCATCACAGGGAACTTATCCCTACGAGCAGTACTTC.

This rearrangement joins TRBV9 to TRBJ2-2; no firm D call. This CDR3 has 13 amino acids. With 0 bases removed from V and 5 bases from J, the gap between germline ends came to 5 bases. CDR1 SGDLS and CDR2 YYNGEE come from the germline V gene. For the CDR3, the DNA is TGTGCCAGCAGCGTAGAGTCAACCGGGGAGCTGTTTTTT. Translation gives CASSVESTGELFF.

The V gene is TRBV15, the J gene TRBJ1-2; the match to TRBD1 covers 7 bases. The CDR3 contains 12 residues. CDR1 and CDR2 (germline): LNHNV, YYDKDF (reference sequence). Trimming took 7 bases from V and 5 from J; bases not matched to a gene: 4. Written as DNA, the CDR3 is TGTGCCACCAATACAGGGGATTATGGCTACACCTTC. This translates into CATNTGDYGYTF.

The chain employs TRBV5-4 and TRBJ1-1; tentative D call: TRBD1 (6 bases). Per germline, CDR1 SGHNT and CDR2 YYREEE (reference sequence). This CDR3 is built from 17 residues. Between the trimmed V and J ends, which lost 0 bases and 0 bases, there was a span of 15 bases. The CDR3 loop is CASSLGGLGRMNTEAFF. The CDR3 DNA reads TGTGCCAGCAGCTTGGGGGGGCTCGGACGGATGAACACTGAAGCTTTCTTT.